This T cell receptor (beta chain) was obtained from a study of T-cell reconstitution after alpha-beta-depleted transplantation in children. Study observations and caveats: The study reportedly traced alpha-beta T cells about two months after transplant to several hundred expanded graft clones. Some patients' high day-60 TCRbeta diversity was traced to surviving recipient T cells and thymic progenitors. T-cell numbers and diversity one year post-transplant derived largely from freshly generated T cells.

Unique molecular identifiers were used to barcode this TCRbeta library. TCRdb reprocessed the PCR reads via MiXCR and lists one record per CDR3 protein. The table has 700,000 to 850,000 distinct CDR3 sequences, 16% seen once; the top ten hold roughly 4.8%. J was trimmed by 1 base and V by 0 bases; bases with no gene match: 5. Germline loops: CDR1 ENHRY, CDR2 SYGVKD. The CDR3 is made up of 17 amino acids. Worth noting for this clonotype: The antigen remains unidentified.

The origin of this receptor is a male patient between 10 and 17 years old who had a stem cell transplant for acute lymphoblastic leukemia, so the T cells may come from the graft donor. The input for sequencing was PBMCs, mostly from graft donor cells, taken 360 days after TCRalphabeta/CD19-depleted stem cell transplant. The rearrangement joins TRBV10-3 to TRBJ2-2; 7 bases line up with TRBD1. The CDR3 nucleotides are TGTGCCATCAGTGAGTCGACAGGGACAGTGAACACCGGGGAGCTGTTTTTT. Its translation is CAISESTGTVNTGELFF.